What follows describes a single T cell receptor (beta chain). Its specificity is not known. CDR3 size: 14 residues. V gave up 5 bases and J gave up 0 bases, with 8 bases separating them. CDR1 and CDR2 from the germline V gene are SGHTA and FQGTGA. Healthy HIV-negative adults with no recent acute infections or vaccinations were recruited as donors. TCRdb's table, derived via immunoSEQ multiplex PCR, lists solely in-frame clones and lacks some. The data contain fewer than 1.6 million clones, 98% to 99% of them singletons. The sample is drawn from a study of shared clonotypes between healthy human individuals. Overall study findings and caveats: The represented genetic and exposure-history diversity was limited by the small number of donors. With a few donors compared, around 5.4% of naive CD4 clonotypes were shared. Sequencing depth was expected to affect clonotype sharing among donors.

Sequencing was performed on naive CD4+ T cells sorted from blood. Stated subset: CD45RA+ positively selected. The gene calls are TRBV7-3 and TRBJ2-1, with unresolved D. The source is a man aged 25-40 years in good health. The CDR3 region has the DNA TGTGCCAGCAGCCTCAATCCCTCCTACAATGAGCAGTTCTTC. The encoded protein is CASSLNPSYNEQFF.